The entry below gives a single T cell receptor beta chain sequence along with its context. What it binds is unknown. The sample originates from a study of T cell clonotyping in hematopoietic cell transplantation. The time point denotes: recipient sample about 28 days before transplant, after cytoreduction. Recipient blood drawn about 28 days pretransplant and days 30, 100, 180 after. Overall study results and limits: Few recipient clonotypes overlapped donors; over 95% were de novo at given depth.

Clones were sequenced by immunoSEQ multiplex PCR, and TCRdb holds only the in-frame ones, with some missing. The sample records tens of thousands of clones, 75% to 90% being singletons. The sample consisted of peripheral blood mononuclear cells, taken before stem cell transplant. The TCR was taken from a man aged 18 to 30 with biphenotypic leukemia. Some clones in this sample may be carry-over from other donors' samples.

The CDR3 DNA follows: TGCAGCGTTGAGTTACGTGGGTACGGGGAGCTGTTTTTT. This codes for CSVELRGYGELFF. The V and J genes are TRBV29-1 and TRBJ2-2; no firm D call. The CDR3 is 13 residues long. The germline CDR1 and CDR2 sequences are SQVTM and ANQGSEA. Trimming pared 3 bases from V and 7 bases from J, leaving 12 bases between.